One and the same sample provided the 8 T cell receptor beta chains below, sequenced in a study of CD8 T cells in ankylosing spondylitis (TCRdb year 2017). To prepare the library, 5' RACE was applied. Sequencing took place on an Illumina HiSeq 2500. In-frame beta chains were kept once TCRdb had trimmed the public reads at Q25 with fastp and called clones with MiXCR. Rows matching on CDR3 protein sequence are summarized as one entry with the most common DNA and genes. Present in this sample are just over 300,000 distinct CDR3 sequences, 20% of which were seen just once. The ten largest make up 3.5% of the sample. The sample was blood, either unsorted or a sorted T cell fraction (not recorded which). The receptor set was obtained from a female donor with ankylosing spondylitis or in good health (not recorded which).

This clonotype was counted between two and nine times. This chain links TRBV19 with TRBJ2-7, with a tentative D call TRBD1 (6 bases). Germline assignment: CDR1 LNHDA and CDR2 SQIVND (reference sequence). V shed 5 bases and J shed 0 bases, with 11 bases lying between them. The CDR3 contains 14 residues. The chain's CDR3 is CASSPDSISYEQYF. The DNA for the CDR3 is TGTGCCAGTAGTCCGGACAGTATCTCCTACGAGCAGTACTTC.

The table lists this clonotype with many counts. V and J are TRBV7-2 and TRBJ2-7; D unclear. Germline V CDR1 and CDR2: SGHTA, FQGNSA. V lost 5 bases to trimming and J lost 5 bases, with 10 bases between them. The CDR3 runs to 12 residues. The CDR3 here is CASSPRVNEQYF. In DNA, the CDR3 is TGTGCCAGCAGCCCCAGAGTCAACGAGCAGTACTTC.

In this sample, this clonotype turned up a few times. The CDR3 sequence is CAWSRRGHPNTEAFF. The CDR3 DNA reads TGTGCCTGGAGTAGGAGGGGACACCCGAACACTGAAGCTTTCTTT. The chain carries TRBV30 and TRBJ1-1; D perhaps matches TRBD1 (6 bases). Trimming pared 2 bases from V and 1 base from J, leaving 14 bases between. The germline V gene has CDR1 GTSNPN and CDR2 SVGIG (reference sequence). This CDR3 is 15 amino acids long.

A few counts support this clonotype. The gene calls are TRBV30 and TRBJ2-1; tentative D call: TRBD2 (6 bases). The V gene lost 5 bases and the J gene lost 4 bases, with 15 bases spanning the gap. The CDR3 is 14 amino acids. Germline V gene data show CDR1 as GTSNPN and CDR2 as SVGIG (reference sequence). The CDR3 loop reads CAWGIGTDYNEQFF. As DNA, the CDR3 is TGTGCCTGGGGAATCGGGACTGATTACAATGAGCAGTTCTTC.

This clonotype was detected a few times. The chain carries TRBV21-1 and TRBJ2-3. TRBV21-1 is a pseudogene segment. The CDR3 is 19 amino acids. The chain's CDR3 is CASSKHRQRLTNLTDTQYF. CDR3 in DNA: TGTGCCAGCAGCAAACATCGTCAGAGGCTTACCAACCTCACAGATACGCAGTATTTT.

This clonotype has more than one count but fewer than ten. The rearrangement joins TRBV11-3 to TRBJ1-6; D may be TRBD1 (6 bases). The CDR3 has 13 residues. Germline CDR1 reads SGHNT; CDR2 reads YENEEA. The V end lost 5 bases, the J end lost 10 bases, and 12 bases lay between the germline ends. CDR3 residues: CASSRGGSSPLHF. The CDR3 DNA follows: TGTGCCAGCAGCCGAGGGGGGTCCTCACCCCTCCACTTT. The entire variable domain, with the rest obtained from reference TRBV11-3 and TRBJ1-6, is as follows: EAGVVQSPRYKIIEKKQPVAFWCNPISGHNTLYWYLQNLGQGPELLIRYENEEAVDDSQLPKDRFSAERLKGVDSTLKIQPAELGDSAVYLCASSRGGSSPLHFGNGTRLTVT.

This chain joins TRBV5-5 and TRBJ1-5, with D unresolved. CDR1 is SGHKS, CDR2 YYEKEE, per germline (reference sequence). Trimming left V 0 bases short and J 5 bases short, with 9 bases between. The CDR3 runs to 14 residues. The CDR3 DNA reads as TGTGCCAGCAGCTTGGGAAGGAAGGATCAGCCCCAGCATTTT. Its protein product is CASSLGRKDQPQHF.

The gene calls are TRBV7-2 and TRBJ2-3; 8 bases fit TRBD2. Germline V gives CDR1 SGHTA, CDR2 FQGNSA. The V and J ends lost 6 bases and 0 bases, in that order; junction bases with no gene match: 5. The CDR3 is 15 residues long. CDR3 coding DNA: TGTGCCAGCAGGGTAGCGGGATTTAGCACAGATACGCAGTATTTT. Translated: CASRVAGFSTDTQYF.